Sequencing of this T cell receptor (beta chain) was carried out in a study of shared clonotypes between healthy human individuals. Study outcomes and limitations: Memory subsets generally showed lower estimated richness than naive subsets. The study sampled only blood, and tissue repertoires likely differ. Donor clonotype sharing was expected to depend on sequencing depth.

CD45RO-negative cells were positively selected for CCR7, leaving out terminally differentiated effector memory CD45RA+ cells. This CDR3 is built from 16 residues. CDR1 SQVTM and CDR2 ANQGSEA come from the germline V gene. Trimming pared 4 bases from V and 6 bases from J, leaving 24 bases between. The authors' processing: Filtering differed for immunoSEQ, which gave only junction sequences without quality scores. Measured with immunoSEQ multiplex PCR; TCRdb has only the in-frame clones, and not every one. V and J calls and clone size come straight from that table; D and trimming were deduced from the DNA. The data contain fewer than 700,000 clones, around 96% of them singletons. A remark on this clone: The antigen is unknown.

Sequenced: naive CD8+ T cells sorted from blood. This clonotype was obtained from a woman under 40 in good health. The gene calls are TRBV29-1 and TRBJ1-2; tentative D call: TRBD1 (5 bases). The CDR3 spells CSVVEVYTGLPDGYTF. CDR3 DNA sequence: TGCAGCGTTGTCGAAGTATATACAGGTCTCCCGGATGGCTACACCTTC.